One and the same sample provided the 18 T cell receptor beta chains below, sequenced in a study of blood T cell repertoires in COVID-19. Sequencing used immunoSEQ multiplex PCR; TCRdb keeps in-frame clones, though not all of them. The table has 250,000 or so clones, around 90% seen once. Material: PBMCs or T cells enriched from blood (not recorded which). These receptors came from a woman between 35 and 50 years old who had been exposed to COVID-19.

The V and J genes are TRBV7-2 and TRBJ1-1; possibly TRBD1 for D (6 bases). Germline V gene lookup returns CDR1 SGHTA and CDR2 FQGNSA. CDR3 length: 13 amino acids. The ends were cut back, 7 bases at V and 4 bases at J, with 13 bases in the middle. CDR3 nucleotide sequence: TGTGCCAGCACTAAAACAGGGCCCACTGAAGCTTTCTTT. It translates to CASTKTGPTEAFF.

This clone was counted between two and nine times. The chain links TRBV6-2 or TRBV6-3 to TRBJ2-1; D remains ambiguous. V lost 5 bases and J 0 bases, leaving 14 bases between the germline ends. The CDR3 is made up of 16 amino acids. CDR1 and CDR2 from the germline V gene are MNHEY and SVGEGT. The CDR3 here is CASSATIPSSYNEQFF. In nucleotides, the CDR3 is TGTGCCAGCAGTGCTACTATTCCAAGCTCCTACAATGAGCAGTTCTTC.

The gene calls are TRBV4-3 and TRBJ2-3; D gene ambiguous. Trimming pared 0 bases from V and 6 bases from J, leaving 10 bases between. Germline V gives CDR1 LGHNA, CDR2 YSLEER. CDR3 length equals 14 residues. In DNA, the CDR3 is TGCGCCAGCAGCCAAGAGATCTCGCAGGATACGCAGTATTTT. It encodes CASSQEISQDTQYF.

V is TRBV9 and J is TRBJ2-7; 7 bases fit TRBD1. Germline V gives CDR1 SGDLS, CDR2 YYNGEE. This CDR3 region has 16 residues. J was trimmed by 2 bases and V by 0 bases; bases with no gene match: 8. In DNA, the CDR3 is TGTGCCAGCAGCGTAGACGTCGGGACAGTAACCTACGAGCAGTACGTC. Its translation is CASSVDVGTVTYEQYV.

The chain carries TRBV5-4 and TRBJ2-1; the D gene is possibly TRBD1 (5 bases). The germline CDR1 and CDR2 sequences are SGHNT and YYREEE (reference sequence). The V end was cut by 5 bases, the J end by 2 bases, with 17 bases between. The CDR3 covers 16 residues. CDR3 protein: CASSGAGRVTYNEQFF. For the CDR3, the DNA is TGTGCCAGCAGTGGGGCTGGTAGGGTAACCTACAATGAGCAGTTCTTC. The full variable domain, rest sourced from reference TRBV5-4 and TRBJ2-1, is ETGVTQSPTHLIKTRGQQVTLRCSSQSGHNTVSWYQQALGQGPQFIFQYYREEENGRGNFPPRFSGLQFPNYSSELNVNALELDDSALYLCASSGAGRVTYNEQFFGPGTRLTVL.

This clone has just one count. V usage is TRBV4-3 and J usage is TRBJ1-2; D is perhaps TRBD1 (5 bases). Looked up from germline, CDR1 is LGHNA and CDR2 is YSLEER. Trimming removed 1 base at V and 4 bases at J, with 10 bases between. CDR3 size: 14 residues. The CDR3 spells CASSQVQGPYGYTF. CDR3 DNA: TGCGCCAGCAGCCAAGTCCAGGGCCCCTATGGCTACACCTTC.

This sequence joins TRBV15 and TRBJ1-5, with D unclear. This CDR3 has 13 residues. Germline V gives CDR1 LNHNV, CDR2 YYDKDF (reference sequence). Trimming cost V 0 bases and J 7 bases, with 7 bases left between them. CDR3 DNA: TGTGCCACCAGCAGAGATGTGGAGCAGCCCCAGCATTTT. It codes for CATSRDVEQPQHF.

This clone appeared once. J is TRBJ2-3 and V is TRBV7-2; D might be TRBD2 (5 bases). CDR1 and CDR2 (germline): SGHTA, FQGNSA. The ends were cut back, 3 bases at V and 6 bases at J, with 10 bases in the middle. The CDR3 sequence is 13 residues long. CDR3 DNA sequence: TGTGCCAGCAGCTTGTCGGCGGGCGATACGCAGTATTTT. As protein: CASSLSAGDTQYF. The whole variable domain, remainder taken from reference TRBV7-2 and TRBJ2-3, is GAGVSQSPSNKVTEKGKDVELRCDPISGHTALYWYRQSLGQGLEFLIYFQGNSAPDKSGLPSDRFSAERTGGSVSTLTIQRTQQEDSAVYLCASSLSAGDTQYFGPGTRLTVL.

On this clone itself: The junction differs from germline at one of its ends, possibly a read error. In DNA form, the CDR3 reads TGTGCCAGCAGCTTGGAGGGGCGGACTGAAGCTTTCTTT. Its protein is CASSLEGRTEAFF. V usage is TRBV5-1 and J usage is TRBJ1-1, with D possibly matching TRBD1 (5 bases). The germline V gene encodes CDR1 SGHRS and CDR2 YFSETQ. This CDR3 comprises 13 residues.

This chain links TRBV19 with TRBJ2-4, with 7 nucleotides matching TRBD1. After removal of 5 bases from V and 0 bases from J, the junction contained 19 bases not matched to a gene. Looked up from germline, CDR1 is LNHDA and CDR2 is SQIVND (reference sequence). This CDR3 is built from 20 residues. CDR3 coding DNA: TGTGCCAGTAGTGAAAACAGGGGTATAGGGGGCTCGGTAGCCAAAAACATTCAGTACTTC. Protein: CASSENRGIGGSVAKNIQYF.

The chain combines TRBV30 with TRBJ1-2; 9 bases fit TRBD1. Per the germline V gene, CDR1 is GTSNPN and CDR2 is SVGIG (reference sequence). The CDR3 has 11 residues. V lost 5 bases to trimming and J lost 8 bases; unmatched junction nucleotides: 3. In DNA, the CDR3 is TGTGCCTGGGGACAGGGGTTGGGCTACACCTTC. This gives the protein CAWGQGLGYTF.

This sequence joins TRBV7-9 and TRBJ2-3; TRBD1 aligns across 10 bases. CDR3 length: 15 residues. The germline gives CDR1 SEHNR, CDR2 FQNEAQ (reference sequence). V trimming: 4 bases; J trimming: 3 bases; junction bases outside the gene matches: 4. The CDR3 bases are TGTGCCAGCAGCTCCCGACAGGGGGCAACAGATACGCAGTATTTT. It codes for CASSSRQGATDTQYF.

The rearrangement links TRBV5-1 to TRBJ1-2; D perhaps matches TRBD1 (5 bases). From germline, CDR1 is SGHRS and CDR2 YFSETQ. V was clipped by 0 bases and J by 6 bases, with 15 bases between them. The length of the CDR3 is 15 residues. The CDR3 protein is CASSLAPGLGDGYTF. The CDR3 coding sequence is TGCGCCAGCAGCTTGGCCCCGGGACTTGGGGATGGCTACACCTTC. Combining the CDR3 with reference TRBV5-1 and TRBJ1-2 gives the whole variable domain KAGVTQTPRYLIKTRGQQVTLSCSPISGHRSVSWYQQTPGQGLQFLFEYFSETQRNKGNFPGRFSGRQFSNSRSEMNVSTLELGDSALYLCASSLAPGLGDGYTFGSGTRLTVV.

The V call is TRBV11-3, the J call TRBJ2-7, with 7 bases aligning to TRBD2. Trimming cost V 5 bases and J 7 bases; bases outside gene matches: 14. This CDR3 comprises 15 residues. Germline loops: CDR1 SGHNT, CDR2 YENEEA. The CDR3 DNA reads as TGTGCCAGCAGCCCCGAGGGCAGGGCCGGGGGGGAGCAGTACGTC. Protein product: CASSPEGRAGGEQYV.

The rearrangement links TRBV6-1 to TRBJ1-1; D is ambiguous. V was cut by 1 base and J by 4 bases, with 7 bases left in between. In germline, CDR1 is MNHNS, CDR2 SASEGT. The CDR3 contains 13 residues. CDR3 sequence (DNA): TGTGCCAGCAGTGAAGGAACGGTCACTGAAGCTTTCTTT. It translates to CASSEGTVTEAFF.

The rearrangement uses TRBV19 and TRBJ1-5, with 8 nucleotides matching TRBD1. Germline loops: CDR1 LNHDA, CDR2 SQIVND (reference sequence). The CDR3 is 17 amino acids. V was clipped by 3 bases and J by 0 bases; unmatched bases: 7. The CDR3 coding sequence is TGTGCCAGTAGTATTAACAGGGGGGAATATAGCAATCAGCCCCAGCATTTT. Translated: CASSINRGEYSNQPQHF.

As to this clone: An end of the junction does not agree with germline; a read error may underlie this. The chain joins TRBV5-1 to TRBJ2-2, with 7 bases fitting TRBD1. The CDR3 is 18 residues long. CDR1 and CDR2 from the germline V gene are SGHRS and YFSETQ. The CDR3 DNA reads as TGTGCCAGCAGCTTAAAAGTCTCAGGGGGAGCTTCTAACGGGGAGCTGTTTTTT. It specifies CASSLKVSGGASNGELFF.

This chain connects TRBV29-1 to TRBJ2-3, with D maybe TRBD1 (7 bases). There are 14 residues in the CDR3. Germline CDR1 is SQVTM and CDR2 is ANQGSEA. Trimming removed 6 bases at V and 1 base at J, with 14 bases between. The CDR3 region is CSVAGQPGTDTQYF. As DNA, the CDR3 is TGCAGCGTGGCGGGACAGCCTGGCACAGATACGCAGTATTTT.